This TCR beta chain is from a study of sequential checkpoint blockade in melanoma. The CDR3 is made up of 17 amino acids. Germline lookup yields CDR1 LGHNA and CDR2 YNFKEQ. Unmatched junction bases numbered 12, after V lost 4 bases and J lost 5 bases. Specified treatment: randomized to nivolumab then ipilimumab (arm A) or the reverse (arm B). The table came from immunoSEQ multiplex PCR; TCRdb's copy has only in-frame clones and leaves some out. This repertoire shows about 28,000 clones, about 88% found once; its top ten account for around 15%. The specimen comprised CD8+ T cells sorted from blood (inferred from file names), sampled from a patient given nivolumab and ipilimumab in sequence. The clonotype comes from a human donor with melanoma. This chain uses TRBV4-2 with TRBJ2-2; 8 nucleotides match TRBD2. The CDR3 protein is CASSPTYSLAGTGELFF. The CDR3 nucleotides read TGTGCCAGCAGCCCGACCTACTCCTTAGCGGGGACCGGGGAGCTGTTTTTT.